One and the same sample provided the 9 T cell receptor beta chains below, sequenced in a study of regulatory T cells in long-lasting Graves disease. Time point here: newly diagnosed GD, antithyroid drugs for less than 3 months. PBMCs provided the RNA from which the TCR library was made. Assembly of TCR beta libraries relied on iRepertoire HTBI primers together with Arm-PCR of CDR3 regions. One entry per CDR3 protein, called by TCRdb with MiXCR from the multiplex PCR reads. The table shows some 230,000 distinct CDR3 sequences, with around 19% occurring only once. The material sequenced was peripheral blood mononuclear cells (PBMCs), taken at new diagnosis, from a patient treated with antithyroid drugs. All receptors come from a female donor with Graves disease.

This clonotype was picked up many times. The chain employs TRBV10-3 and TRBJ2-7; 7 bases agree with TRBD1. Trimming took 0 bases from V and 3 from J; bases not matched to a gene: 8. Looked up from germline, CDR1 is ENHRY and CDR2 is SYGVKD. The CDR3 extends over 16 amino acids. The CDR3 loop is CAISESGTALRYEQYF. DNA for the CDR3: TGTGCCATCAGTGAGTCGGGGACAGCCCTTCGCTACGAGCAGTACTTC.

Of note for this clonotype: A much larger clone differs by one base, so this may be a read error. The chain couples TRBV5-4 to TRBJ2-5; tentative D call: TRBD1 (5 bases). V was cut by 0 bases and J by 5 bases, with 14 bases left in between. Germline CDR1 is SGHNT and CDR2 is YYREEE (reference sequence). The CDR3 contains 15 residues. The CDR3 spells CASSLDGRATETQYF. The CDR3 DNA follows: TGTGCCAGCAGCTTGGATGGCAGGGCCACGGAGACCCAGTACTTC.

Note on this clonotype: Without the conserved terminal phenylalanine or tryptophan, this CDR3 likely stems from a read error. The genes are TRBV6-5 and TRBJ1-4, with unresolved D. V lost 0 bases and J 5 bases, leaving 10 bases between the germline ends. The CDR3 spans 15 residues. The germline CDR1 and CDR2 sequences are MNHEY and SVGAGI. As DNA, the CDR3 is TGTGCCAGCAGTTACTCGAGAGTCGTCAATGAAAAACTGTTTCTT. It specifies CASSYSRVVNEKLFL.

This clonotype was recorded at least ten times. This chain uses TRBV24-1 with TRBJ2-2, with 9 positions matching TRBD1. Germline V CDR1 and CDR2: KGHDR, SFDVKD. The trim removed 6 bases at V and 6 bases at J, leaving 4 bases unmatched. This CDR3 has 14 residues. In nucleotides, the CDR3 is TGTGCCACCAGTTGGACAGGGGTACCCGGGGAGCTGTTTTTT. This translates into CATSWTGVPGELFF.

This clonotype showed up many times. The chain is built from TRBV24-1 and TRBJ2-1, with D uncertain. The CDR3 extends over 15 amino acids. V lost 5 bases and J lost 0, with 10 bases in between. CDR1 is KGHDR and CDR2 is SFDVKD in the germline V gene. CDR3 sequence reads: CATSVAESSYNEQFF. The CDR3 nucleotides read TGTGCCACCAGTGTGGCGGAGAGCTCCTACAATGAGCAGTTCTTC.

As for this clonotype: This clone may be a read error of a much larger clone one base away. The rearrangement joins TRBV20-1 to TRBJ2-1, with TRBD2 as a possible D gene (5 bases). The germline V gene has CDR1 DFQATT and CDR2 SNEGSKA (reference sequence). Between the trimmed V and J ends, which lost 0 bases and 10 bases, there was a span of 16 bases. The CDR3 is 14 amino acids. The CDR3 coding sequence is TGCAGTGCTAGAGACGGGAATCTCATCCACGAGCAGTTCTTC. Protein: CSARDGNLIHEQFF.

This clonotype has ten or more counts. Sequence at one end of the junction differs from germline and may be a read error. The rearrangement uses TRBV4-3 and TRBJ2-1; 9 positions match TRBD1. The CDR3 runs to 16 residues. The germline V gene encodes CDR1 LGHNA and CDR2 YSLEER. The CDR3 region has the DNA TGTGCCAGCAGCCAAGAGGGGACAGGGACTTACAATGAGCAGTTCTTC. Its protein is CASSQEGTGTYNEQFF.

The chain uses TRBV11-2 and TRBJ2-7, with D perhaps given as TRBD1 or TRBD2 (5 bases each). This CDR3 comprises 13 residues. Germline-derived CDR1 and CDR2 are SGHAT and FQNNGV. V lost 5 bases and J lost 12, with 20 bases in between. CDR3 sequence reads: CASSGRDRGFGYF. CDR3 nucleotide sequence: TGTGCCAGCAGCGGACGGGACCGCGGGTTCGGGTACTTC.

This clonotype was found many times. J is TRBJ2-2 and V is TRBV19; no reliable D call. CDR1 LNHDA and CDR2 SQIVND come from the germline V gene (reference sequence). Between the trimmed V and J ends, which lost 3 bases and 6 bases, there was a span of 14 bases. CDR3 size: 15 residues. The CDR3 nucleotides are TGTGCCAGTAGTATCCAAGGGATTGGCGCCGGGGAGCTGTTTTTT. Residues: CASSIQGIGAGELFF.